The present entry profiles one TCR beta chain with its context. The target antigen is unknown. The sample originates from a study of monozygotic twins with inflammatory bowel disease. The length of the CDR3 is 13 residues. CDR1 and CDR2 from the germline V gene are DFQATT and SNEGSKA (reference sequence). Per-sample cDNA came from eight separate reactions. During cDNA synthesis, UMIs that each contained a 6-nucleotide sample barcode were added by means of template switching. One entry per CDR3 protein, without DNA, is what TCRdb gives after re-calling the 5' RACE reads. The listing records a few hundred thousand distinct CDR3 sequences. The study's findings and limits: Possibly reflecting limited power, no difference in repertoire similarity was found between concordant and discordant twins. Versus healthy twins, IBD patients showed fewer clonotypes shared with others, especially with disease activity.

This receptor was obtained from a human donor with ulcerative colitis or Crohn's disease, or a healthy co-twin of an affected twin (not recorded which). The source material was blood. The chain uses TRBV20-1 and TRBJ2-7; TCRdb's D call, TRBD1, is unchecked because there is no DNA. This CDR3 is CSGAAGGAYEQYF.